This T cell receptor beta chain was found in a study of vaccination and CD4 T cells after COVID-19. Regarding treatment: approximately nine-day PBMC culture with coronavirus spike peptide pools or control peptides (ViraFEST assay). Before the COVID-19 pandemic (2011-2018), CD4+ T cells were obtained from the unexposed donor. Oncomine TCR Beta short-read sequencing was applied to DNA from cultured CD4+ T cells. TCRdb reprocessed the PCR reads via MiXCR and lists one record per CDR3 protein. Among about 9,800 distinct CDR3 sequences listed, approximately 40% were seen once. A word on this clonotype: The antigen is not known.

Germline assignment: CDR1 GTSNPN and CDR2 SVGIG (reference sequence). Trimming shortened V by 0 bases and J by 3 bases, and 9 bases separated the two germline ends. CDR3 length: 15 amino acids. This chain uses TRBV30 with TRBJ2-6; either TRBD1 or TRBD2 may fit D (5 bases each). Sequenced sample: CD4+ T cells from blood, cultured in vitro. The sequence came from a human donor in good health. CDR3 in amino acids: CAWSVRDLGANVLTF. As DNA, the CDR3 is TGTGCCTGGAGTGTACGGGACCTTGGGGCCAACGTCCTGACTTTC.